Listed here are 27 T cell receptor beta chains from one sample, sequenced in a study of T cells expressing NK-cell markers. TCRdb reprocessed the 5' RACE reads and reports one entry per CDR3 protein, with no DNA. The listing records around 550,000 distinct CDR3 sequences. Sequenced material: blood T cells: a sorted CD56 or NKG2C T cell subset, CD4+ or CD8+ T cells, or bulk PBMC T cells (not recorded which). These receptors were obtained from a man aged 18 to 35 in good health.

The V and J genes are TRBV5-5 and TRBJ1-1. CDR1 is SGHKS and CDR2 is YYEKEE in the germline V gene (reference sequence). This CDR3 has 13 amino acids. This CDR3 reads CASSTGKYTEAFF.

The chain couples TRBV7-9 to TRBJ2-3. Per the germline V gene, CDR1 is SEHNR and CDR2 is FQNEAQ (reference sequence). CDR3 length equals 14 residues. The chain's CDR3 is CASSPRTGGDTQYF.

The rearrangement links TRBV5-1 to TRBJ2-5; TCRdb gives TRBD2 as the D gene, but with no DNA this cannot be confirmed. This CDR3 has 12 residues. Germline CDR1 is SGHRS and CDR2 is YFSETQ. The CDR3 spells CASSIRRETQYF.

The rearrangement joins TRBV6-1 to TRBJ2-1; as DNA is missing, the TRBD1 call by TCRdb cannot be tested. CDR1 and CDR2 (germline): MNHNS, SASEGT. The CDR3 spans 14 residues. The CDR3 here is CASSPGHRYNEQFF.

The V gene is TRBV27, the J gene TRBJ1-4. CDR3 length: 14 residues. CDR1 MNHEY and CDR2 SMNVEV come from the germline V gene (reference sequence). CDR3 loop: CASKMLQGEEKLFF.

The chain links TRBV30 to TRBJ2-3; the D gene TCRdb calls, TRBD2, cannot be checked with no DNA. CDR1 and CDR2 (germline): GTSNPN, SVGIG (reference sequence). This CDR3 region has 14 residues. CDR3 residues: CACQGTLVTDTQYF.

The rearrangement uses TRBV9 and TRBJ2-5; there is no DNA to check the TCRdb D call of TRBD2. The CDR3 loop spans 15 amino acids. Germline lookup yields CDR1 SGDLS and CDR2 YYNGEE. CDR3 sequence reads: CASSTQGGSQETQYF. The variable domain in full, with the rest retrieved from reference TRBV9 and TRBJ2-5, is DSGVTQTPKHLITATGQRVTLRCSPRSGDLSVYWYQQSLDQGLQFLIQYYNGEERAKGNILERFSAQQFPDLHSELNLSSLELGDSALYFCASSTQGGSQETQYFGPGTRLLVL.

V gene TRBV14 combines with J gene TRBJ2-1; TCRdb designates TRBD1, a call that cannot be tested without DNA. From germline, CDR1 is SGHDN and CDR2 FVKESK. This CDR3 is 17 amino acids long. CDR3 protein: CASSQEGGTGSYNEQFF.

The rearrangement uses TRBV20-1 and TRBJ2-5; the TRBD2 assignment by TCRdb is unverifiable without DNA. Germline V gene lookup returns CDR1 DFQATT and CDR2 SNEGSKA (reference sequence). This CDR3 is built from 17 residues. CDR3 protein: CSAQTRRAGGVEETQYF.

The chain is built from TRBV27 and TRBJ2-5; TCRdb reports TRBD1, a call that lacks DNA to check it against. Looked up from germline, CDR1 is MNHEY and CDR2 is SMNVEV (reference sequence). The CDR3 sequence is 15 residues long. The CDR3: CASSFGTAYQETQYF.

CDR3 region: CASRPSTLAGETQYF. This chain links TRBV5-1 with TRBJ2-5; TCRdb gives TRBD2 as the D gene, but with no DNA this cannot be confirmed. CDR3 length equals 15 residues. Germline V gene data show CDR1 as SGHRS and CDR2 as YFSETQ.

The chain couples TRBV2 to TRBJ2-7. Germline loops: CDR1 SNHLY, CDR2 FYNNEI. The CDR3 totals 11 residues. CDR3 residues: CASSEQNEQYF.

The rearrangement links TRBV5-6 to TRBJ2-7; the D call from TCRdb, TRBD1, cannot be confirmed without DNA. There are 15 residues in the CDR3. CDR1 is SGHDT, CDR2 YYEEEE, per germline. CDR3 amino acids: CASSLIPGQGYEQYF.

The gene calls are TRBV7-8 and TRBJ2-7; lacking DNA, the TRBD2 call made by TCRdb goes unchecked. The CDR3 runs to 15 residues. Germline CDR1 is SGHVS and CDR2 is FQNEAQ. The chain's CDR3 is CASSPRTGPVNEQYF.

This CDR3 is CASSRGTSGSSTDTQYF. The V call is TRBV4-1, the J call TRBJ2-3; the D call of TRBD2 rests on TCRdb alone, since no DNA is present to check it. The CDR3 runs to 17 residues. Germline V gives CDR1 MGHRA, CDR2 YSYEKL.

The V gene is TRBV24-1, the J gene TRBJ2-2; TCRdb proposes TRBD2, but this gene call is untestable without DNA. The CDR3 runs 16 residues. Germline lookup yields CDR1 KGHDR and CDR2 SFDVKD. CDR3 sequence: CATSDPGNIKAGELFF.

The V gene is TRBV20-1, the J gene TRBJ1-4. Per the germline V gene, CDR1 is DFQATT and CDR2 is SNEGSKA (reference sequence). The CDR3 extends over 14 amino acids. CDR3 region: CSARDPTVGEKLFF.

The chain couples TRBV12-3 or TRBV12-4 to TRBJ2-2; TCRdb reports TRBD1, a call that lacks DNA to check it against. The CDR3 length is 18 residues. The CDR3 is CASSLVRIGDRGPGELFF.

This chain's CDR3 is CASSHPDTYNEQFF. The chain carries TRBV5-1 and TRBJ2-1. The CDR3 runs 14 residues. Germline CDR1 is SGHRS and CDR2 is YFSETQ. The entire variable domain, with the rest obtained from reference TRBV5-1 and TRBJ2-1, is as follows: KAGVTQTPRYLIKTRGQQVTLSCSPISGHRSVSWYQQTPGQGLQFLFEYFSETQRNKGNFPGRFSGRQFSNSRSEMNVSTLELGDSALYLCASSHPDTYNEQFFGPGTRLTVL.

The chain joins TRBV15 to TRBJ2-3; no DNA is available, so the TRBD1 call from TCRdb remains unchecked. Looked up from germline, CDR1 is LNHNV and CDR2 is YYDKDF (reference sequence). CDR3 length equals 17 residues. CDR3 residues: CATSREILRQSTDTQYF.

This sequence joins TRBV5-1 and TRBJ2-6. Germline V lookup: CDR1 SGHRS, CDR2 YFSETQ. This CDR3 region has 16 residues. The chain's CDR3 is CASSFSASSGANVLTF.

The chain uses TRBV6-2 or TRBV6-3 and TRBJ2-5; TCRdb calls TRBD1, which cannot be checked without DNA. CDR3 length equals 14 residues. In germline, CDR1 is MNHEY, CDR2 SVGEGT. The CDR3 protein is CASSYRDLWETQYF.

This sequence joins TRBV19 and TRBJ1-4; TCRdb selects TRBD1, and the lack of DNA leaves this call unchecked. The CDR3 has 16 residues. The germline CDR1 and CDR2 sequences are LNHDA and SQIVND (reference sequence). The CDR3 is CATSPPGGRVSEKLFF.

CDR3 protein: CASRLGTGEFF. The gene calls are TRBV6-5 and TRBJ2-1; TCRdb's assignment of TRBD2 cannot be checked, as there is no DNA. The germline V gene has CDR1 MNHEY and CDR2 SVGAGI. The CDR3 consists of 11 residues.

The rearrangement joins TRBV9 to TRBJ2-2; there is no DNA to check the TCRdb D call of TRBD2. CDR1 and CDR2 (germline): SGDLS, YYNGEE. The length of the CDR3 is 14 residues. The CDR3 protein is CASSVSLAGGELFF.

The chain recombines TRBV6-2 or TRBV6-3 with TRBJ2-7; TCRdb designates TRBD1, a call that cannot be tested without DNA. The CDR3 length is 16 residues. Germline-derived CDR1 and CDR2 are MNHEY and SVGEGT. This chain's CDR3 is CASSYPDRWSLYEQYF.

The chain is built from TRBV7-9 and TRBJ2-7; TCRdb proposes TRBD1, but this gene call is untestable without DNA. Germline V lookup: CDR1 SEHNR, CDR2 FQNEAQ (reference sequence). The CDR3 is made up of 13 amino acids. The CDR3 sequence: CASSQYLQGEQYF.